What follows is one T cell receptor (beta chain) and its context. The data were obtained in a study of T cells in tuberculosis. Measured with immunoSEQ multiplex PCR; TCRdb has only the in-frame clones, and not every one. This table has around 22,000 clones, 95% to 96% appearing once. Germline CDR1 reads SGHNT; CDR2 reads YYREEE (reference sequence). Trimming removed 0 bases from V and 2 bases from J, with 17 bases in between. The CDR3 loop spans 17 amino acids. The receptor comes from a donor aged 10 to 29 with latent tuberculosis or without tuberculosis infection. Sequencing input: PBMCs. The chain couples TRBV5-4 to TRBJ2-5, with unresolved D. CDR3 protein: CASSLVIGQAHQETQYF. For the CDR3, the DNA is TGTGCCAGCAGCTTGGTAATAGGCCAGGCCCATCAAGAGACCCAGTACTTC.